This paragraph reports one T cell receptor (beta chain). The antigen it binds to is not known. Base-call qualities are not available, and no considerably larger clone is one nucleotide away. In total, 600 or so healthy bone marrow donors made up the cohort. All cohort members were sampled while nominally healthy, although unrecorded immune exposures were likely present. The donor tested CMV seronegative, placing the donor among the 350 or so seronegative members of the cohort. A peripheral blood sample was provided by each donor, and peripheral blood mononuclear cells were used for TCR beta sequencing. The Qiagen DNeasy Blood Extraction Kit was used to extract genomic DNA from the blood cell samples. V and J are trimmed by 0 bases and 4 bases, and the gene matches miss 4 bases of the junction. Via the germline V gene (reference sequence), CDR1 is MNHEY and CDR2 SMNVEV. The CDR3 has 15 amino acids, counting the end cysteine and phenylalanine. Only CDR3 DNA is held: 45 bases, read in frame from base 1.

The source of the sample is a study of cytomegalovirus exposure and HLA in healthy donors (dated by TCRdb to the late 2010s). With regard to the full study: In an earlier analysis of fewer than 750 of the donors, approximately 300 Gb of sequence data and approximately 100 million unique TCR beta sequences from about 179 million T cells were reported. An early release covering roughly 640 HLA-typed donors comprised about 300 gigabases of sequencing data and approximately 80 million unique TCR sequences. Of the roughly 430 genotyped donors, 65% to 90% fell in the genetic ancestry cluster associated with self-reported Caucasian donors. The aim of the study was to test whether cataloging public T cell receptors could identify signatures of past pathogen exposure. The study profiled the T cell repertoires of about 640 subjects by immunosequencing and related them to cytomegalovirus serostatus. A separate validation cohort of more than 100 different subjects was used in addition to the 666-subject first cohort. The study combined high-throughput TCR immunosequencing, statistical association of individual TCRs with disease status, and machine learning to predict cytomegalovirus infection status. A later analysis re-examined previously published TCR beta repertoires from 610 or so donors and added high-resolution HLA genotyping to investigate patterns of TCR occurrence. Rather than drawing on any new phenotypic data, the later analysis identified candidate immune exposures from TCR beta sequences and the way those sequences occurred across donors. In an earlier analysis of 500 to 650 of the donors, high-throughput TCR beta sequencing was used to judge whether each TCR beta V gene segment behaved as functional or pseudogenic. Donor age, sex, ethnicity and CMV serostatus were compiled together with the repertoire data. Genome-wide SNP genotypes for about 65% of the roughly 700 donors were used in a later genetic analysis, which treated that subset as a discovery cohort. Every repertoire in the discovery cohort had been generated on one and the same sequencing platform. Class I and class II HLA loci were covered by the typing at four-digit resolution. Typing coverage varied by locus: 629-630 donors for A, B, C, DRB1 and DQB1; 522 for DQA1; over 600 for DPA1; some 470 for DPB1. Four or five DR-DQ haplotypes were treated as single units for association and clustering because of strong linkage in the cohort. Across approximately 400 genotyped donors of the cohort, an average of about 220,000 unique TCR beta nucleotide sequences per donor were sequenced, and roughly a sixth of those sequences were non-productive.

Broader findings and caveats from the paper: Some IMGT-functional V segments, including TRBV6-2 and TRBV6-3, could not be told apart with the 87-base-pair reads, so those segments were excluded. In this cohort, only TCR beta chains were sequenced, and detectable features were limited by the absence of alpha or paired-chain data. A later analysis associated 16,951 TCR beta sequences with specific HLA alleles at a false discovery rate of 0.05. When HLA alleles, especially DR and DQ, strongly co-occurred, TCR associations were difficult to assign to individual alleles. Cytomegalovirus status was reported to be diagnosed by the classifier with high specificity and sensitivity in both the original and validation cohorts. HLA typing was unavailable for some donors at each locus, so association tests used only the typed subset. In an earlier analysis of approximately 590 of the donors, most TCR beta V segments were observed in productive rearrangements about 87% or about 30% of the time, broadly matching IMGT annotations. Linkage disequilibrium might explain the correlated functional status among segregating V segments, but an unknown experimental factor could not be ruled out. In the study, around 160 TCR beta chains were listed as associated with cytomegalovirus. A further reported finding was that TCR beta sequences accurately predicted the HLA-A and HLA-B alleles for most subjects in the first cohort. In vitro tests confirmed that a few of the cytomegalovirus-associated TCR beta chains recognize cytomegalovirus antigens. Over 15 rarely observed V segments, including chromosome 9 orphons, were excluded from the earlier analysis of about 500 of the donors because counts were too low. In a later analysis, the rate of TCR association differed among HLA loci, with DRB1 alleles having the most associated TCRs and HLA-C alleles having the fewest. In a later analysis, most CMV-associated TCR beta chains were found to appear HLA-restricted, with HLA associations seemingly driven largely by CMV exposure. In a later analysis, several top co-occurrence clusters were reported to appear linked to parvovirus B19, influenza, CMV and Epstein-Barr virus. Most TCR sequences were seen in very few donors, while some public TCRs were found in many individuals. For the cohort, immune exposure information was limited to CMV serostatus. A cluster of highly shared sequence variants was judged likely to represent a technical artifact of the sequencing pipeline. According to the authors, the approach could potentially be generalized to other disease states and immunological phenotypes. An association between a missense DCLRE1C variant and V-gene and J-gene trimming of TCR beta chains was found in a later genetic analysis and replicated in an independent cohort. In a later analysis, HLA-associated TCR beta chains showed more clonal expansion and lower generation probabilities than non-associated chains that were equally common. Sequencing depth was assumed to be roughly uniform across donors in the presence/absence analyses, though that assumption may not hold. Compared with the 666-donor mean, donors in an Asian-associated ancestry cluster had fewer N-insertions in productive TCRs, according to a later genetic analysis.

The library was prepared using the immunoSEQ multiplex PCR assay. The multiplex PCR relied on a mix of 60 forward primers for TCR Vbeta segments and 13 reverse primers for TCR Jbeta segments. A multiplex PCR assay on genomic DNA amplified the CDR3 region of rearranged TCR beta genes. On the Illumina HiSeq System, the amplified TCR beta libraries were sequenced as 87-base-pair reads. Per the authors' processing: In a later analysis, roughly 80 million unique TCR beta chains were counted across the 650 to 700 repertoires, and approximately 11 million of these chains were shared by at least two donors. Raw reads were error-corrected and collapsed into unique sequences by a nearest-neighbor algorithm in which closely related sequences were merged to remove PCR and sequencing errors. CDR3 sequences were aligned to IMGT reference sequences to assign V, D and J gene segments. Each retained sequence needed at least a six-nucleotide match to both a V gene segment and a J gene segment. A rearrangement counted as productive if the CDR3 had no stop codons and remained in frame with V and J, and every other rearrangement counted as non-productive. CDR3 was defined by IMGT convention, running from the second conserved V-encoded cysteine to the conserved J-encoded phenylalanine. The earlier analysis of some 580 of the donors excluded any sequence lacking an unambiguous match to a single V gene segment. In an earlier analysis of a few hundred of the donors, V segments were called functional above 56.7% productive rearrangements and were called segregating when the between-donor standard deviation exceeded 5%. A statistical classification framework was developed to diagnose cytomegalovirus status using the catalog of TCR beta chain sequences. In a later analysis, TCR nucleotide sequences were compared against IMGT/GENE-DB human TR gene sequences so that V and J genes could be assigned. A later analysis assigned CDR3 sequences and most-parsimonious VDJ recombination scenarios with the TCRdist pipeline. In a later analysis, every TCR beta chain was defined by the combination of its CDR3 amino acid sequence and its V-gene family, and reads without a unique V-gene family were dropped. To address suspected cross-contamination and a sequencing artifact, a later analysis removed 450 to 700 highly shared, low-generation-probability nucleotide sequences. In a later analysis, a clonal expansion index for each public chain was calculated from normalized within-repertoire ranks of inferred template counts. In a later analysis, generation probabilities were computed with a VDJ recombination model fitted to out-of-frame rearrangements, and the resulting probabilities were checked against IGoR. A later analysis scored TCR-TCR, TCR-HLA and TCR-CMV co-occurrence with hypergeometric tests, applying a repertoire-size bias correction to TCR pairs. A later analysis estimated false discovery rates by permuting HLA or CMV assignments 20 times. In a later analysis, co-occurring TCRs were grouped with DBSCAN, and TCRdist sequence similarity was added when clustering was performed within HLA-allele-positive subsets. Repertoires with fewer than 30,000 or more than 120,000 public chains, plus five repertoires with anomalous nucleotide sharing, were excluded from co-occurrence clustering. Here the immuneACCESS table is served through TCRdb, limited to in-frame sequences with V and J called. Missing clones are a known gap in these copies; in checked studies unresolved V genes cover under half, and the rest lacks a known reason. V, J and clone size are taken as reported in that table, and D and trimming were inferred from the DNA itself. The sample table contains about 140,000 clones; only one count was recorded for 75% to 90% of them. Of the sample, less than 1.5% is held by the ten largest clones.

The specimen sequenced was PBMCs. The chain joins TRBV27 to TRBJ2-7, with 9 bases matching TRBD1. The sequence was collected from a female donor in good health and CMV-seronegative. For the CDR3, the sequence is CASSLSGGTGYEQYF. The DNA sequence reads TGTGCCAGCAGTTTATCGGGGGGGACAGGGTACGAGCAGTACTTC.